This T cell receptor beta chain was obtained from a study of human T cells and chemical hapten exposure. Study-level background: Patients, largely female, had alopecia areata, totalis or universalis.

Time point noted: patch test 1, 2 weeks after DPC sensitization. As for treatment: therapeutic diphenylcyclopropenone sensitization with weekly scalp DPC. TCRdb reanalysed the RACE reads using MiXCR and keeps one entry per CDR3 protein. The repertoire includes about 15,000 distinct CDR3 sequences, about 17% of them detected once, and more than 5.5% sits in the top ten. V lost 0 bases and J lost 6; bases outside the gene matches: 14. The CDR3 covers 16 residues. Per the germline V gene, CDR1 is SQVTM and CDR2 is ANQGSEA. The clonotype comes from a woman aged 25-40 years with alopecia areata. Some clones in this sample may be carry-over from other donors' samples. The sequenced sample was whole blood, obtained in connection with sensitization to the hapten diphenylcyclopropenone (DPC). The gene calls are TRBV29-1 and TRBJ2-7; 7 positions agree with TRBD1. The CDR3 sequence: CSVEETQQGLRGEQYF. The CDR3 coding sequence is TGCAGCGTTGAAGAGACCCAACAGGGGCTCCGGGGCGAGCAGTACTTC.